This section outlines one T cell receptor (beta chain) sequence together with its context. The data stem from a study of neoadjuvant anti-PD-1 for oral cavity cancer. Germline V gene lookup returns CDR1 MGHDK and CDR2 SYGVNS. This CDR3 is 14 amino acids long. Trimming left V 5 bases short and J 0 bases short, with 10 bases between. Clones were read by immunoSEQ multiplex PCR, and TCRdb kept only the in-frame ones, dropping some. The table includes approximately 68,000 clones, about nine tenths detected once. Time point: after neoadjuvant nivolumab, at surgical resection. This sequence originates from a person aged 35-79 years with oral cavity squamous cell carcinoma. The chain joins TRBV25-1 to TRBJ1-2; tentative D call: TRBD1 (6 bases). Specimen: PBMCs, collected after nivolumab (anti-PD-1) treatment. CDR3 amino acids: CASSSWTANYGYTF. CDR3 coding DNA: TGTGCCAGCAGTTCGTGGACAGCTAACTATGGCTACACCTTC.